One and the same sample provided the 25 T cell receptor beta chains below, sequenced in a study of cytomegalovirus exposure and HLA in healthy donors. In the PCR, 60 Vbeta and 13 Jbeta primers were used. Clones were sequenced by immunoSEQ multiplex PCR, and TCRdb holds only the in-frame ones, with some missing. The sample lists 150,000 to 200,000 clones, around 76% occurring once. Sequenced material: PBMCs. These receptors came from a man aged 25-40 years in good health and CMV-seronegative.

The chain uses TRBV5-1 and TRBJ2-7, with 10 positions matching TRBD2. CDR3 size: 16 residues. In germline, CDR1 is SGHRS, CDR2 YFSETQ. Unmatched junction bases numbered 17, after V lost 6 bases and J lost 8 bases. The CDR3: CASTGPAQGSGGQQYF. CDR3 DNA: TGCGCCAGCACCGGACCCGCCCAGGGTAGCGGGGGGCAGCAGTACTTC.

This chain links TRBV28 with TRBJ2-1; 14 positions agree with TRBD2. Germline V gene lookup returns CDR1 MDHEN and CDR2 SYDVKM. The V segment lost 3 bases and the J segment 6 bases; nucleotides outside the gene matches: 4. This CDR3 has 16 residues. CDR3 coding DNA: TGTGCCAGCAGTTTCCCTGGACTAGCGGGAGGCAATGAGCAGTTCTTC. Protein product: CASSFPGLAGGNEQFF.

The CDR3 is CASRTGTGSHQPQHF. For the CDR3, the DNA is TGTGCCAGCAGGACCGGGACAGGGTCCCACCAGCCCCAGCATTTT. This chain links TRBV2 with TRBJ1-5; 9 nucleotides match TRBD1. The junction had 10 bases not matched to a gene; V was cut back by 6 bases and J by 7 bases. The CDR3 loop spans 15 amino acids. Looked up from germline, CDR1 is SNHLY and CDR2 is FYNNEI.

This clone was observed a single time. The chain recombines TRBV5-1 with TRBJ1-4; 8 bases match TRBD1. The ends lost 5 bases at V and 5 bases at J; junction bases unmatched: 5. This CDR3 contains 14 residues. Germline CDR1 and CDR2: SGHRS and YFSETQ. The DNA for the CDR3 is TGCGCCAGCAGGGCTAGGACAGGGAATGAAAAACTGTTTTTT. Protein product: CASRARTGNEKLFF.

V and J are TRBV2 and TRBJ2-2; no definite D call. The CDR3 runs to 13 residues. Trimming shortened V by 1 base and J by 6 bases, and 6 bases separated the two germline ends. Germline V gene sequence: CDR1 SNHLY, CDR2 FYNNEI. CDR3 in DNA: TGTGCCAGCAGTGAAGATCTACCCGGGGAGCTGTTTTTT. It codes for CASSEDLPGELFF.

Points on this clone: The same CDR3 also results from other DNA sequences found in this sample. V and J are TRBV6-1 and TRBJ2-7, with TRBD1 identical over 8 bases. The CDR3 covers 14 residues. Trimming took 2 bases from V and 2 from J; bases not matched to a gene: 2. Germline lookup yields CDR1 MNHNS and CDR2 SASEGT. The CDR3 sequence is CASSEPGGAYEQYF. Written as DNA, the CDR3 is TGTGCCAGCAGTGAACCAGGGGGCGCCTACGAGCAGTACTTC.

In its sample, this clone was seen once. The rearrangement links TRBV7-9 to TRBJ2-7; D is uncertain. Germline CDR1 and CDR2: SEHNR and FQNEAQ (reference sequence). V lost 5 bases, J lost 1 base, and 6 bases lay in between. The CDR3 loop spans 12 amino acids. The CDR3 region is CASSTISYEQYF. As DNA, the CDR3 is TGTGCCAGCAGCACAATTTCCTACGAGCAGTACTTC.

The CDR3 loop reads CASSYRDRAYEQYF. CDR3 coding DNA: TGTGCCAGCAGCTACCGGGACAGAGCCTACGAGCAGTACTTC. This sequence joins TRBV6-5 and TRBJ2-7; 7 bases map to TRBD1. V trimming: 6 bases; J trimming: 2 bases; junction bases outside the gene matches: 7. Germline V gene sequence: CDR1 MNHEY, CDR2 SVGAGI. The CDR3 runs to 14 residues.

The gene calls are TRBV30 and TRBJ1-2; D perhaps matches TRBD1 (5 bases). V lost 8 bases to trimming and J lost 1 base, with 17 bases between them. This CDR3 region has 14 residues. The germline gives CDR1 GTSNPN, CDR2 SVGIG (reference sequence). CDR3 amino acids: CARRLAGHNYGYTF. The CDR3 DNA sequence: TGTGCCCGTCGTTTGGCGGGGCATAACTATGGCTACACCTTC.

This clone turned up a few times. At the DNA level, this CDR3 is encoded by other sequences in the same sample as well. The chain recombines TRBV7-2 with TRBJ1-6, with D possibly matching TRBD1 (5 bases). The CDR3 contains 13 residues. The germline V gene encodes CDR1 SGHTA and CDR2 FQGNSA. Trimming removed 4 bases from V and 7 bases from J, with 8 bases in between. DNA of the CDR3: TGTGCCAGCAGCTCGACAGAAAATTCACCCCTCCACTTT. Its translation: CASSSTENSPLHF.

The chain is built from TRBV19 and TRBJ1-5; TRBD1 matches 7 bases. Germline V CDR1 and CDR2: LNHDA, SQIVND (reference sequence). V lost 5 bases, J lost 2 bases, and 9 bases stayed unmatched. The CDR3 is made up of 16 amino acids. CDR3 region: CASSLKTGPGNQPQHF. The CDR3 DNA sequence: TGTGCCAGTAGTTTAAAGACAGGGCCGGGCAATCAGCCCCAGCATTTT.

The chain uses TRBV27 and TRBJ1-4; 9 bases agree with TRBD1. The junction had 9 bases not matched to a gene; V was cut back by 3 bases and J by 7 bases. This CDR3 is built from 16 residues. Germline-derived CDR1 and CDR2 are MNHEY and SMNVEV (reference sequence). The CDR3 here is CASSLVRDRESEKLFF. CDR3 sequence (DNA): TGTGCCAGCAGTTTGGTGCGGGACAGGGAGAGTGAAAAACTGTTTTTT.

The chain joins TRBV5-1 to TRBJ2-3; D unclear. This CDR3 contains 15 residues. V lost 1 base and J 1 base, leaving 10 bases between the germline ends. Germline assignment: CDR1 SGHRS and CDR2 YFSETQ. The CDR3, as DNA: TGCGCCAGCAGCTTGAGAGGCTATGGCACAGATACGCAGTATTTT. Its protein product is CASSLRGYGTDTQYF.

This clone was counted a few times. The CDR3 spells CASSLRTSGSSYEQYF. In DNA, the CDR3 is TGTGCCAGCAGCCTAAGAACTAGCGGGAGCTCCTACGAGCAGTACTTC. The V gene is TRBV7-2, the J gene TRBJ2-7; 11 positions agree with TRBD2. The germline CDR1 and CDR2 sequences are SGHTA and FQGNSA. The trim removed 5 bases at V and 0 bases at J, leaving 6 bases unmatched. This CDR3 has 16 amino acids.

This chain joins TRBV12-1 and TRBJ2-5; whether TRBD1, the table's D call, matches the DNA was not checked. TRBV12-1 is a pseudogene. The CDR3 is 13 residues long. The CDR3 region has the DNA TGTGCCAGCAGCCCGGACAGGGACGAGACCCAGTACTTC. It encodes CASSPDRDETQYF.

The gene calls are TRBV2 and TRBJ1-5; 7 bases are shared with TRBD1. This CDR3 contains 18 residues. Per germline, CDR1 SNHLY and CDR2 FYNNEI. The V and J ends lost 4 bases and 2 bases, in that order; junction bases with no gene match: 14. The CDR3 sequence: CASSALGGPGRGNQPQHF. Here the CDR3 DNA reads TGTGCCAGCAGTGCTTTAGGGGGCCCCGGGCGAGGCAATCAGCCCCAGCATTTT.

The chain links TRBV4-2 to TRBJ1-6, with D possibly TRBD1 on 5 matching bases. Per the germline V gene, CDR1 is LGHNA and CDR2 is YNFKEQ. V was trimmed by 1 base and J by 7 bases, leaving 8 bases between them. This CDR3 spans 14 amino acids. CDR3: CASSQATENSPLHF. The DNA of the CDR3 is TGTGCCAGCAGCCAAGCGACAGAAAATTCACCCCTCCACTTT.

A few counts support this clone. The chain uses TRBV9 and TRBJ2-1, with a tentative D call TRBD2 (5 bases). The CDR3 sequence is 16 residues long. Germline CDR1 and CDR2: SGDLS and YYNGEE. Deletions cut 0 bases from V and 2 bases from J, with 12 bases between. The CDR3 region is CASSVVVSGPYNEQFF. The CDR3, as DNA: TGTGCCAGCAGCGTAGTAGTAAGCGGCCCCTACAATGAGCAGTTCTTC. Full variable domain (remainder filled in from reference TRBV9 and TRBJ2-1): DSGVTQTPKHLITATGQRVTLRCSPRSGDLSVYWYQQSLDQGLQFLIQYYNGEERAKGNILERFSAQQFPDLHSELNLSSLELGDSALYFCASSVVVSGPYNEQFFGPGTRLTVL.

This sequence joins TRBV27 and TRBJ2-3; 12 bases agree with TRBD2. Per the germline V gene, CDR1 is MNHEY and CDR2 is SMNVEV (reference sequence). V was pared by 5 bases and J by 2 bases, with 5 bases of the junction left unmatched. The CDR3 runs to 16 residues. CDR3 protein: CASSLRTSGTTDTQYF. CDR3 DNA: TGTGCCAGCAGTCTACGGACTAGCGGGACCACAGATACGCAGTATTTT.

This chain links TRBV15 with TRBJ1-1; possible D gene TRBD1, 6 bases. The V gene's germline CDR1 is LNHNV and CDR2 YYDKDF (reference sequence). Trimming left V 0 bases short and J 5 bases short, with 13 bases between. This CDR3 contains 15 residues. The CDR3 loop is CATSRDRGAGTEAFF. The CDR3 nucleotides read TGTGCCACCAGCAGAGACCGGGGGGCAGGTACTGAAGCTTTCTTT.

This chain links TRBV29-1 with TRBJ2-1; the D gene is possibly TRBD2 (5 bases). The germline gives CDR1 SQVTM, CDR2 ANQGSEA. This CDR3 is 16 amino acids long. V was cut by 3 bases and J by 2 bases, with 17 bases left in between. DNA of the CDR3: TGCAGCGTTGATAATCCAGCGGATATAACCTACAATGAGCAGTTCTTC. Translation gives CSVDNPADITYNEQFF.

The chain couples TRBV19 to TRBJ2-3, with TRBD1 matching over 10 bases. The CDR3 sequence is 16 residues long. Germline trimming cut 3 bases from V and 1 base from J; bases unmatched to any gene: 4. Germline lookup yields CDR1 LNHDA and CDR2 SQIVND (reference sequence). CDR3 protein: CASSIGQGVRTDTQYF. The CDR3, as DNA: TGTGCCAGTAGTATCGGACAGGGGGTTCGCACAGATACGCAGTATTTT.

This clone was observed a handful of times. The chain joins TRBV5-1 to TRBJ2-7; 11 nucleotides agree with TRBD2. Trimming took 4 bases from V and 3 from J; bases not matched to a gene: 9. Germline-derived CDR1 and CDR2 are SGHRS and YFSETQ. This CDR3 has 16 amino acids. The CDR3 nucleotides read TGCGCCAGCAGCCCCCCTCTAGCGGGAGGTCTCTACGAGCAGTACTTC. It specifies CASSPPLAGGLYEQYF.

This chain joins TRBV7-8 and TRBJ1-1; 9 bases fit TRBD1. Germline-derived CDR1 and CDR2 are SGHVS and FQNEAQ. The CDR3 contains 13 residues. Trimming took 4 bases from V and 8 from J; bases not matched to a gene: 5. The CDR3 DNA follows: TGTGCCAGCAGCTACACGGACAGGGGAGAAGCTTTCTTT. Translation gives CASSYTDRGEAFF.

This rearrangement joins TRBV2 to TRBJ2-1; 10 positions agree with TRBD1. The germline V gene encodes CDR1 SNHLY and CDR2 FYNNEI. V lost 3 bases to trimming and J lost 7 bases; unmatched junction nucleotides: 9. The CDR3 runs 16 residues. The chain's CDR3 is CASSETGTGVRNEQFF. DNA of the CDR3: TGTGCCAGCAGTGAGACCGGGACAGGGGTTAGGAATGAGCAGTTCTTC.